A selection of T cell receptor beta chains follows, all from one sample in a study of blood T cell repertoires in COVID-19. The assay was immunoSEQ multiplex PCR, and TCRdb's table has in-frame clones only and misses some. The sample lists about 300,000 clones; over 75% were seen once. Sequencing was carried out using PBMCs or T cells enriched from blood (not recorded which). These receptors were taken from a woman in her late teens or twenties who had recovered from COVID-19. Both conserved end residues are part of each CDR3. The D gene is left open where the match is weak. The size of a clone is reported for some rows only, either as once, few or many, or as a class for expanded clones.

D,V,size,J,CDR3,DNA
.,TRBV5-4,.,TRBJ1-3,CASSSTGSSGNTIYF,TGTGCCAGCAGCTCGACGGGGAGCTCTGGAAACACCATATATTTT
.,TRBV6-1,.,TRBJ2-7,CASSEAGAILSYEQYF,TGTGCCAGCAGTGAAGCAGGGGCGATCCTCTCCTACGAGCAGTACTTC
TRBD1,TRBV7-9,.,TRBJ2-7,CASSPQGASYEQYF,TGTGCCAGCAGCCCCCAGGGGGCTTCCTACGAGCAGTACTTC
.,TRBV11-2,.,TRBJ2-7,CASSPIGMPEQYF,TGTGCCAGCAGCCCTATCGGTATGCCCGAGCAGTACTTC
TRBD1,TRBV28,.,TRBJ2-7,CASSSLGRGSNEQYF,TGTGCCAGCAGTTCACTTGGCAGGGGGAGTAACGAGCAGTACTTC
TRBD1,TRBV10-3,.,TRBJ1-2,CAISNRGLANYGYTF,TGTGCCATCAGTAACAGGGGACTAGCTAACTATGGCTACACCTTC
.,TRBV30,once,TRBJ1-2,CAWSVHLNYGYTF,TGTGCCTGGAGTGTACACCTGAACTATGGCTACACCTTC
.,TRBV28,.,TRBJ1-5,CASRQGNNQPQHF,TGTGCCAGCAGGCAGGGTAATAATCAGCCCCAGCATTTT
.,TRBV5-4,.,TRBJ2-1,CASSFRDSGEQFF,TGTGCCAGCAGCTTCCGGGACTCCGGGGAGCAGTTCTTC
TRBD2,TRBV12-3/TRBV12-4,.,TRBJ2-5,CASSNTGGETQYF,TGTGCCAGCAGCAATACCGGGGGGGAGACCCAGTACTTC
.,TRBV30,.,TRBJ2-5,CAWRGRAQETQYF,TGTGCCTGGAGAGGGCGGGCCCAAGAGACCCAGTACTTC
.,TRBV15,.,TRBJ1-2,CATSKRSGSPNGYTF,TGTGCCACCAGCAAAAGGTCCGGGAGCCCCAATGGCTACACCTTC
.,TRBV7-9,.,TRBJ1-2,CASSLGGDPSYGYTF,TGTGCCAGCAGCTTAGGGGGCGACCCAAGCTATGGCTACACCTTC
.,TRBV2,.,TRBJ2-7,CASRRLYEQYF,TGTGCCAGCAGGAGACTATACGAGCAGTACTTC
.,TRBV28,.,TRBJ1-2,CASSLWGPGGGGYTF,TGTGCCAGCAGTTTATGGGGGCCTGGGGGAGGTGGCTACACCTTC
TRBD2,TRBV7-6,.,TRBJ2-3,CASSQVTPGTSGDTQYF,TGTGCCAGCAGCCAAGTGACCCCCGGGACTAGCGGCGATACGCAGTATTTT
.,TRBV3-1/TRBV3-2,.,TRBJ2-7,CASSQESHSFYEQYF,TGTGCCAGCAGCCAAGAAAGTCACAGTTTCTACGAGCAGTACTTC
TRBD1,TRBV3-1/TRBV3-2,.,TRBJ1-6,CASSQATTGAGGNSPLHF,TGTGCCAGCAGCCAAGCTACGACAGGGGCGGGGGGGAATTCACCCCTCCACTTT
.,TRBV5-6,.,TRBJ1-1,CASSSPGGGNTEAFF,TGTGCCAGCAGCTCCCCCGGGGGAGGGAACACTGAAGCTTTCTTT
.,TRBV4-2,.,TRBJ1-2,CASSQDRGDDYGYTF,TGTGCCAGCAGCCAAGATCGGGGAGACGACTATGGCTACACCTTC
TRBD1,TRBV5-8,.,TRBJ1-1,CASSMDRVTEAFF,TGTGCCAGCAGCATGGACAGGGTGACTGAAGCTTTCTTT
TRBD2,TRBV19,.,TRBJ2-2,CASKRDWNTGELFF,TGTGCCAGTAAGCGGGACTGGAACACCGGGGAGCTGTTTTTT
TRBD1,TRBV28,.,TRBJ1-1,CASSFTGTGNEAFF,TGTGCCAGCAGTTTCACCGGGACAGGGAATGAAGCTTTCTTT
TRBD2,TRBV19,.,TRBJ2-5,CASSPRWTSGKQETQYF,TGTGCCAGTAGTCCTCGGTGGACTAGCGGGAAACAAGAGACCCAGTACTTC
TRBD2,TRBV19,.,TRBJ2-1,CASSILAGVPNEQFF,TGTGCCAGTAGTATCCTAGCGGGAGTTCCCAATGAGCAGTTCTTC
TRBD2,TRBV11-2,.,TRBJ2-1,CASSNLAGGPHNEQFF,TGTGCCAGCAGCAACCTAGCGGGAGGGCCACACAATGAGCAGTTCTTC
.,TRBV12-3/TRBV12-4,once,TRBJ1-1,CASSRSTEAFF,TGTGCCAGCAGCCGTAGTACTGAAGCTTTCTTT
.,TRBV11-2,.,TRBJ2-1,CASSRTGLNEQFF,TGTGCCAGCAGCCGTACGGGACTCAATGAGCAGTTCTTC
TRBD1,TRBV3-1/TRBV3-2,.,TRBJ1-1,CASSQAWTGDTEAFF,TGTGCCAGCAGCCAAGCTTGGACAGGGGACACTGAAGCTTTCTTT
TRBD1,TRBV18,.,TRBJ2-7,CASSPDRGSYEQYF,TGTGCCAGCTCACCGGACAGGGGTTCCTACGAGCAGTACTTC
.,TRBV3-1/TRBV3-2,.,TRBJ1-1,CASSQGSGLNTEAFF,TGTGCCAGCAGCCAAGGTAGCGGCTTAAACACTGAAGCTTTCTTT
.,TRBV14,once,TRBJ1-1,CASSHIPTGVTEAFF,TGTGCCAGCAGCCACATACCGACGGGGGTAACTGAAGCTTTCTTT
.,TRBV29-1,once,TRBJ1-1,CSVHTGWWAFF,TGCAGCGTTCATACAGGGTGGTGGGCTTTCTTT
TRBD1,TRBV4-1,.,TRBJ1-4,CASSQSRGQANEKLFF,TGCGCCAGCAGCCAATCCAGGGGGCAGGCTAATGAAAAACTGTTTTTT
TRBD1,TRBV2,.,TRBJ2-3,CASSETGRGRNTQYF,TGTGCCAGCAGTGAAACTGGTAGGGGGCGTAATACGCAGTATTTT
.,TRBV5-1,.,TRBJ1-4,CASSQLRQTSNEKLFF,TGCGCCAGCAGCCAGCTAAGACAGACCTCTAATGAAAAACTGTTTTTT
.,TRBV19,.,TRBJ1-2,CASNGVHGYTF,TGTGCCAGTAACGGGGTCCATGGCTACACCTTC
.,TRBV9,.,TRBJ1-5,CASSFGGTNQPQHF,TGTGCCAGCAGCTTCGGGGGGACCAATCAGCCCCAGCATTTT
TRBD1,TRBV7-7,.,TRBJ2-2,CASSPGTGADGELFF,TGTGCTAGCAGCCCCGGGACAGGGGCCGACGGGGAGCTGTTTTTT
.,TRBV4-1,.,TRBJ2-1,CASSQGSAARSYNEQFF,TGCGCCAGCAGCCAAGGTTCGGCAGCTAGATCCTACAATGAGCAGTTCTTC
TRBD1,TRBV24-1,few,TRBJ2-2,CATSVTGAGNTGELFF,TGTGCCACCAGTGTCACAGGGGCCGGGAACACCGGGGAGCTGTTTTTT
.,TRBV18,.,TRBJ2-6,CASSERLSGANVLTF,TGTGCCAGCTCAGAGCGCTTGTCTGGGGCCAACGTCCTGACTTTC
TRBD1,TRBV5-1,.,TRBJ1-2,CASSLGTVYGYTF,TGCGCCAGCAGCCTGGGGACAGTTTATGGCTACACCTTC
TRBD1,TRBV5-1,.,TRBJ1-3,CASSLDYRDSGNTIYF,TGCGCCAGCAGCTTGGATTATCGGGACAGTGGAAACACCATATATTTT
.,TRBV10-3,once,TRBJ2-3,CAISGGDTQYF,TGTGCCATCAGTGGAGGGGATACGCAGTATTTT
TRBD1,TRBV15,few,TRBJ1-2,CATSLYGGRGQYGYTF,TGTGCCACCAGCTTATACGGGGGCAGGGGGCAATATGGCTACACCTTC
TRBD1,TRBV29-1,.,TRBJ1-1,CSVAPGTGGTEAFF,TGCAGCGTGGCTCCCGGGACAGGGGGCACTGAAGCTTTCTTT
.,TRBV5-8,.,TRBJ1-1,CASSFDSRDTEAFF,TGTGCCAGCAGCTTCGACAGTCGTGACACTGAAGCTTTCTTT
TRBD2,TRBV30,few,TRBJ2-7,CAWSVGLSGRLYEQYF,TGTGCCTGGAGTGTTGGTCTTAGCGGGAGGCTATACGAGCAGTACTTC
.,TRBV2,.,TRBJ1-1,CASTLGGEGTEAFF,TGTGCCAGCACTCTGGGAGGGGAAGGCACTGAAGCTTTCTTT
TRBD1,TRBV4-2,.,TRBJ2-5,CASSQGTGPETQYF,TGTGCCAGCAGCCAAGGGACAGGGCCTGAGACCCAGTACTTC